This T cell receptor (beta chain) was captured in a study of T cells in tumors after PD-1 blockade. Whole-study context: Some patients also took daily vismodegib 150 mg during anti-PD-1 treatment. Overall study results and limits: Roughly 40% of tumor TCR clonotypes were also found in blood.

Generated by immunoSEQ multiplex PCR, the TCRdb table keeps only in-frame clones and is missing some. This table holds some 48,000 clones, just under 80% found once. V trimming: 6 bases; J trimming: 8 bases; junction bases outside the gene matches: 10. Germline-derived CDR1 and CDR2 are SQVTM and ANQGSEA. This CDR3 has 14 amino acids. A remark on this clone: The antigen is not known.

The source is a human donor with basal cell carcinoma. This specimen was PBMCs, taken before anti-PD-1 treatment. The J gene is TRBJ2-1, the V gene TRBV29-1, with 10 bases identical to TRBD2. This CDR3 is CSVTLAGVFYEQFF. The CDR3 DNA sequence: TGCAGCGTCACTCTAGCGGGAGTTTTCTATGAGCAGTTCTTC.